This T cell receptor beta chain appears in the sequencing data of a study of T cell repertoires in cytomegalovirus infection. Germline V gene sequence: CDR1 SGHTA, CDR2 FQGNSA. This CDR3 comprises 15 residues. TCRdb reprocessed the reads via MiXCR and lists one record per CDR3 protein. The sample has a few hundred thousand distinct CDR3 sequences, 15% to 20% seen once. Worth noting for this clonotype: This clone may be a read error of a much larger clone one base away.

This receptor was taken from a human donor in good health (CMV status not recorded). Some clones in this sample may be carry-over from other donors' samples. Material: PBMCs. This chain connects TRBV7-2 to TRBJ2-1; weak D call: TRBD2 (5 bases). The CDR3 bases are TGTGCCAGCAGCCAGGACTTCTCCACCTACAATGATCAGTTCTTC. The encoded protein is CASSQDFSTYNDQFF.